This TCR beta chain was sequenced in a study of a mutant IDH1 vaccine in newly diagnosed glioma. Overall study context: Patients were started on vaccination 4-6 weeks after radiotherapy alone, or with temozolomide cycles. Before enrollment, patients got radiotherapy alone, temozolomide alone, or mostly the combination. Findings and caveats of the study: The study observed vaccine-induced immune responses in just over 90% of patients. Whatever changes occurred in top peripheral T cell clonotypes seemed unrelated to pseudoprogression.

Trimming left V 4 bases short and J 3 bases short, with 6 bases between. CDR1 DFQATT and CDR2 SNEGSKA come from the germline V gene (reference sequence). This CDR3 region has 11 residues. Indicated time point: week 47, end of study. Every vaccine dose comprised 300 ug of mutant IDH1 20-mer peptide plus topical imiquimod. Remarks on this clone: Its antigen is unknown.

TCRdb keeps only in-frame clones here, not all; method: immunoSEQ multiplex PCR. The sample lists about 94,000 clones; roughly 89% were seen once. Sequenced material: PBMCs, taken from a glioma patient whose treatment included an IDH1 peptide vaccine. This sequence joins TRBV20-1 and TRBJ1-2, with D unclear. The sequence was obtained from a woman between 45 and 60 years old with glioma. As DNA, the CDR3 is TGCAGTGCTATCAGCCACTATGGCTACACCTTC. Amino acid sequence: CSAISHYGYTF.